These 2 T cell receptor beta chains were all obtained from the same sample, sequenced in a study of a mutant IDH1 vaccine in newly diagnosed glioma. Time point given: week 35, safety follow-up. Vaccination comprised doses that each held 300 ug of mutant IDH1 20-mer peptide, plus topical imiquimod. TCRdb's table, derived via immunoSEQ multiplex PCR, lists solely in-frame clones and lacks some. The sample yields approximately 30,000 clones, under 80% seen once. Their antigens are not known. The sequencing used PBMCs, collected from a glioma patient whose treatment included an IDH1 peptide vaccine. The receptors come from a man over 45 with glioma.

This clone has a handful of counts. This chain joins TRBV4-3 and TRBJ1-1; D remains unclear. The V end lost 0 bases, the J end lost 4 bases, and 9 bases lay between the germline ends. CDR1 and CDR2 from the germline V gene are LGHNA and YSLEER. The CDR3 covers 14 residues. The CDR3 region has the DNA TGCGCCAGCAGCCAAGATATTCGGGGCACTGAAGCTTTCTTT. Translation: CASSQDIRGTEAFF.

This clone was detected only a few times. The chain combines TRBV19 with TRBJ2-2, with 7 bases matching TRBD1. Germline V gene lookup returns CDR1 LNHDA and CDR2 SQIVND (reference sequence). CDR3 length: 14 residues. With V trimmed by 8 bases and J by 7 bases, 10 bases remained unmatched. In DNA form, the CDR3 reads TGTGCCAGTCGGACAGGCCGTGCAGGCGGGGAGCTGTTTTTT. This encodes CASRTGRAGGELFF.